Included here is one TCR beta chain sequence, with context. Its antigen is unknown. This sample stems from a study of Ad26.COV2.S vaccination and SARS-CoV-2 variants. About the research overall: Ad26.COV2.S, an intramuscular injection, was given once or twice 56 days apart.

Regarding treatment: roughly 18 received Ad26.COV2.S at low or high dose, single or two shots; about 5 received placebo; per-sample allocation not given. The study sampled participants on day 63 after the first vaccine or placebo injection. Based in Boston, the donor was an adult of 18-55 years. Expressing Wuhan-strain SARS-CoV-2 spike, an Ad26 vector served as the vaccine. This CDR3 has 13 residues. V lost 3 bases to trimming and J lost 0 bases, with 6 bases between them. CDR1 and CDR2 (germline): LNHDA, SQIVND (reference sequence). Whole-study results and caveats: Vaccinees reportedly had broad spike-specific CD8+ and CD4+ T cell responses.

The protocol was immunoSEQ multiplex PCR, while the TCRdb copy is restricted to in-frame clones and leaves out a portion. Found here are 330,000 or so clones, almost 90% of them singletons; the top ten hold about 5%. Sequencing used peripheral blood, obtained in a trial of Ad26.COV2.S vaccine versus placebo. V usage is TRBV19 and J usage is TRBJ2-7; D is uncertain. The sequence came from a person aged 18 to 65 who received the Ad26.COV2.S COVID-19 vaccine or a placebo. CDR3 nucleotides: TGTGCCAGTAGTATGGGCAGCTCCTACGAGCAGTACTTC. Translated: CASSMGSSYEQYF.